These 25 T cell receptor beta chains came from one sample sequenced in a study of blood T cell repertoires in COVID-19. TCRdb's copy holds only in-frame clones and misses some; the assay was immunoSEQ multiplex PCR. The profile shows just over 150,000 clones, 90% to 95% of them singletons. The sequenced sample was peripheral blood. The source is a woman aged 45-59 years with acute or convalescent COVID-19.

The V call is TRBV19, the J call TRBJ2-7; TRBD2 is a possible D gene (6 bases). The CDR3 extends over 13 amino acids. The germline V gene encodes CDR1 LNHDA and CDR2 SQIVND (reference sequence). Trimming took 3 bases from V and 7 from J, leaving 13 bases between them. CDR3: CASSIGTLGEQYF. The CDR3 region has the DNA TGTGCCAGTAGTATTGGGACTCTGGGTGAGCAGTACTTC.

The chain couples TRBV9 to TRBJ2-3; 7 bases align to TRBD2. Trimming took 3 bases from V and 1 from J; bases not matched to a gene: 5. CDR1 and CDR2 (germline): SGDLS, YYNGEE. This CDR3 is 15 amino acids long. The CDR3 DNA follows: TGTGCCAGCAGCGCCGAGGCGGGGGGCACAGATACGCAGTATTTT. This translates into CASSAEAGGTDTQYF. Together with reference TRBV9 and TRBJ2-3, the CDR3 gives the full variable domain: DSGVTQTPKHLITATGQRVTLRCSPRSGDLSVYWYQQSLDQGLQFLIQYYNGEERAKGNILERFSAQQFPDLHSELNLSSLELGDSALYFCASSAEAGGTDTQYFGPGTRLTVL.

The V call is TRBV25-1, the J call TRBJ1-2; possibly TRBD1 for D (5 bases). Trimming pared 7 bases from V and 3 bases from J, leaving 9 bases between. The CDR3 sequence is 12 residues long. In germline, CDR1 is MGHDK, CDR2 SYGVNS. CDR3 nucleotide sequence: TGTGCCAGCACCGACAGTTACTATGGCTACACCTTC. As protein: CASTDSYYGYTF.

The rearrangement joins TRBV3-1 (or the pseudogene TRBV3-2) to TRBJ2-7; TRBD2 matches at 8 bases. The germline V gene encodes CDR1 LGHDT and CDR2 YNNKEL (reference sequence). The V gene end was trimmed by 7 bases and the J gene end by 6 bases; junction bases not matched to a gene: 5. The CDR3 totals 12 residues. The CDR3, as DNA: TGTGCCAGCACGGCGGGAGGAGCCGAGCAGTACTTC. It translates to CASTAGGAEQYF.

The V gene is TRBV27, the J gene TRBJ1-5; D perhaps matches TRBD1 (6 bases). Trimming took 8 bases from V and 0 from J, leaving 14 bases between them. The CDR3 is made up of 15 amino acids. Germline assignment: CDR1 MNHEY and CDR2 SMNVEV (reference sequence). In DNA, the CDR3 is TGTGCCAGCGGGGGCGGACCTTATAGCAATCAGCCCCAGCATTTT. Its protein product is CASGGGPYSNQPQHF.

This clone was recorded only once. The CDR3 DNA follows: TGTGCCAGCAGCTTATCGACAGGGACTGGCTATGGCTACACCTTC. This translates into CASSLSTGTGYGYTF. V is TRBV7-2 and J is TRBJ1-2, with 7 bases fitting TRBD1. CDR1 and CDR2 from the germline V gene are SGHTA and FQGNSA. Unmatched junction bases numbered 7, after V lost 2 bases and J lost 4 bases. CDR3 size: 15 residues.

V usage is TRBV12-3 or TRBV12-4 and J usage is TRBJ1-2; possibly TRBD1 for D (6 bases). V was shortened by 5 bases and J by 8 bases, with 12 bases between the two germline ends. The CDR3 has 12 amino acids. The CDR3 DNA follows: TGTGCCAGCAGTGCGGGGGCTGGAGGCTACACCTTC. Its protein product is CASSAGAGGYTF.

The chain is built from TRBV5-5 and TRBJ2-1, with D tentatively TRBD2 (6 bases). Germline V CDR1 and CDR2: SGHKS, YYEKEE (reference sequence). The CDR3 is 13 residues long. Between the trimmed V and J ends, which lost 4 bases and 6 bases, there was a span of 11 bases. This CDR3 is CASSTTRINEQFF. The CDR3 DNA is TGTGCCAGCAGCACGACTAGAATCAATGAGCAGTTCTTC.

As DNA, the CDR3 is TGTGCCAGCAGCTCCGGGACTAGGTCCATCACAGATACGCAGTATTTT. Encoded protein: CASSSGTRSITDTQYF. This chain joins TRBV7-2 and TRBJ2-3, with TRBD2 matching 8 bases. This CDR3 is 16 amino acids long. Trimming at V came to 4 bases and at J to 2 bases, leaving 8 bases not matched to a gene. Germline V gives CDR1 SGHTA, CDR2 FQGNSA.

V and J are TRBV7-9 and TRBJ1-3; no definite D call. V gave up 5 bases and J gave up 4 bases, with 12 bases separating them. Looked up from germline, CDR1 is SEHNR and CDR2 is FQNEAQ (reference sequence). The CDR3 is 14 residues long. The CDR3 nucleotides are TGTGCCAGCAGCCCCCAGGCTGGGGGAAACACCATATATTTT. Its protein product is CASSPQAGGNTIYF.

The V call is TRBV19, the J call TRBJ2-2, with D maybe TRBD1 (6 bases). The length of the CDR3 is 17 residues. Trimming took 1 base from V and 4 from J, leaving 16 bases between them. CDR1 is LNHDA and CDR2 is SQIVND in the germline V gene (reference sequence). DNA of the CDR3: TGTGCCAGTAGTATAGCCGAGTATAGGGGGATCACCGGGGAGCTGTTTTTT. The encoded protein is CASSIAEYRGITGELFF.

The CDR3 nucleotides read TGCGCCAGCAGCCAAGATCGGCCACGAGGACAGCCTTCCCTGCGGCGCACTGAAGCTTTCTTT. Encoded protein: CASSQDRPRGQPSLRRTEAFF. This chain joins TRBV4-3 and TRBJ1-1, with a possible D match to TRBD1 (6 bases). The CDR3 spans 21 residues. V gave up 0 bases and J gave up 4 bases, with 30 bases separating them. Germline CDR1 reads LGHNA; CDR2 reads YSLEER.

V gene TRBV30 combines with J gene TRBJ1-2; D gene ambiguous. The CDR3 contains 14 residues. Germline V gives CDR1 GTSNPN, CDR2 SVGIG (reference sequence). V was trimmed by 3 bases and J by 4 bases, leaving 15 bases between them. DNA for the CDR3: TGTGCCTGGAGCCCTCTCTCGGGAAGCTATGGCTACACCTTC. Translated: CAWSPLSGSYGYTF.

J is TRBJ2-4 and V is TRBV4-2, with TRBD1 identical over 9 bases. V was pared by 1 base and J by 3 bases, with 10 bases of the junction left unmatched. The CDR3 length is 18 residues. Looked up from germline, CDR1 is LGHNA and CDR2 is YNFKEQ. The CDR3 bases are TGTGCCAGCAGCCAAGTCCTGGGACAGGGTCGGGGCAAAAACATTCAGTACTTC. Translated: CASSQVLGQGRGKNIQYF.

The chain links TRBV24-1 to TRBJ2-1, with D hard to call. This CDR3 comprises 13 residues. V was cut by 4 bases and J by 2 bases, with 5 bases left in between. CDR1 KGHDR and CDR2 SFDVKD come from the germline V gene. The CDR3 reads CATSEDTYNEQFF. CDR3 nucleotides: TGTGCCACCAGTGAAGACACCTACAATGAGCAGTTCTTC.

The chain carries TRBV10-1 and TRBJ2-1; tentative D call: TRBD2 (5 bases). The CDR3 has 15 residues. Per germline, CDR1 WNHNN and CDR2 SYGVQD (reference sequence). Between the trimmed V and J ends, which lost 0 bases and 3 bases, there was a span of 9 bases. CDR3 in amino acids: CASSESGRGYNEQFF. CDR3 DNA: TGCGCCAGCAGTGAGTCAGGGAGAGGCTACAATGAGCAGTTCTTC.

The chain has TRBV7-8 and TRBJ1-5; D gene ambiguous. Per germline, CDR1 SGHVS and CDR2 FQNEAQ. Deletions cut 4 bases from V and 5 bases from J, with 18 bases between. This CDR3 spans 16 amino acids. CDR3 sequence reads: CASSSQAAGTDQPQHF. As DNA, the CDR3 is TGTGCCAGCAGCTCCCAGGCTGCAGGAACCGATCAGCCCCAGCATTTT.

This clone was counted a few times. V usage is TRBV3-1 (or the pseudogene TRBV3-2) and J usage is TRBJ2-1; maybe TRBD1 (6 bases). This CDR3 contains 17 residues. The V gene's germline CDR1 is LGHDT and CDR2 YNNKEL (reference sequence). Deletions cut 1 base from V and 3 bases from J, with 16 bases between. CDR3 residues: CASSQGTGSALYNEQFF. The CDR3 DNA reads as TGTGCCAGCAGCCAAGGTACAGGGTCGGCCCTCTACAATGAGCAGTTCTTC.

Here the CDR3 DNA reads TGTGCCAGCAGCCCTCGGACAGGGGGAATGAACACTGAAGCTTTCTTT. As protein: CASSPRTGGMNTEAFF. The V and J genes are TRBV28 and TRBJ1-1; 10 bases align to TRBD1. V was clipped by 6 bases and J by 0 bases; unmatched bases: 7. The CDR3 runs to 16 residues. CDR1 is MDHEN and CDR2 is SYDVKM in the germline V gene.

The J gene is TRBJ1-1, the V gene TRBV7-2, with D unclear. The ends were cut back, 4 bases at V and 4 bases at J, with 10 bases in the middle. The germline CDR1 and CDR2 sequences are SGHTA and FQGNSA. The CDR3 runs to 13 residues. The CDR3 reads CASSSGQPTEAFF. DNA of the CDR3: TGTGCCAGCAGCTCAGGCCAACCCACTGAAGCTTTCTTT. Full variable domain (outside the CDR3, taken from reference TRBV7-2 and TRBJ1-1): GAGVSQSPSNKVTEKGKDVELRCDPISGHTALYWYRQSLGQGLEFLIYFQGNSAPDKSGLPSDRFSAERTGGSVSTLTIQRTQQEDSAVYLCASSSGQPTEAFFGQGTRLTVV.

V usage is TRBV5-6 and J usage is TRBJ1-2; TRBD1 is a possible D gene (5 bases). The ends were cut back, 0 bases at V and 4 bases at J, with 13 bases in the middle. CDR3 length: 15 amino acids. Germline CDR1 reads SGHDT; CDR2 reads YYEEEE. CDR3: CASSLAAGDGYGYTF. DNA for the CDR3: TGTGCCAGCAGCTTGGCAGCGGGGGACGGCTATGGCTACACCTTC.

The V call is TRBV3-1 (or the pseudogene TRBV3-2), the J call TRBJ1-2; D call uncertain. The CDR3 contains 13 residues. V lost 1 base to trimming and J lost 5 bases, with 8 bases between them. Germline-derived CDR1 and CDR2 are LGHDT and YNNKEL (reference sequence). The CDR3 loop is CASSQAGFYGYTF. CDR3 sequence (DNA): TGTGCCAGCAGCCAAGCGGGGTTTTATGGCTACACCTTC.

This chain uses TRBV5-4 with TRBJ2-7; 10 bases align to TRBD1. The CDR3 has 16 residues. Trimming at V came to 3 bases and at J to 1 base, leaving 7 bases not matched to a gene. Germline CDR1 and CDR2: SGHNT and YYREEE (reference sequence). The CDR3 reads CASSSGTGATSYEQYF. The CDR3, as DNA: TGTGCCAGCAGCTCCGGGACAGGGGCGACATCCTACGAGCAGTACTTC.

The V gene is TRBV4-3, the J gene TRBJ1-1, with 8 bases fitting TRBD1. J lost 2 bases, V lost 1 base, and 6 bases had no gene match. This CDR3 spans 16 amino acids. The V gene's germline CDR1 is LGHNA and CDR2 YSLEER. CDR3 DNA: TGCGCCAGCAGCCAAGGGACAGGGTTAATCAACACTGAAGCTTTCTTT. Residues: CASSQGTGLINTEAFF.

CDR3 protein: CASRRPGQGYEQFF. CDR3 bases: TGTGCCAGCAGGCGACCGGGACAGGGCTATGAGCAGTTCTTC. J is TRBJ2-1 and V is TRBV28; 9 bases map to TRBD1. CDR1 is MDHEN, CDR2 SYDVKM, per germline. Trimming took 6 bases from V and 8 from J; bases not matched to a gene: 8. The CDR3 consists of 14 residues.